A selection of T cell receptor beta chains follows, all from one sample in a study of radiotherapy plus CTLA-4 blockade in lung cancer. The data were produced by immunoSEQ multiplex PCR, yet TCRdb's version contains in-frame clones alone and is incomplete. The sample has tens of thousands of clones, just over 85% seen once. Source: peripheral blood, taken from a patient treated with radiotherapy plus ipilimumab. The receptors originated from a human donor with non-small cell lung cancer whose response to radiotherapy plus ipilimumab could not be evaluated. Each CDR3 is given with its conserved first and last residue. Fields, in order: clone size, CDR3 length, V gene, D gene, J gene, CDR3 protein, CDR3 DNA. D genes are given only for firm matches. A clone size is listed for some rows: how often the clone was seen (once, few, many), or a class if it is expanded.

>NA|17|TRBV7-2|NA|TRBJ1-1
CASSLAGVRNMNTEAFF
TGTGCCAGCAGCTTAGCAGGGGTTAGGAACATGAACACTGAAGCTTTCTTT
>NA|15|TRBV4-2|TRBD1|TRBJ2-3
CASSRTGVVTDTQYF
TGTGCCAGCAGCCGGACAGGGGTTGTCACAGATACGCAGTATTTT
>NA|15|TRBV5-1|TRBD2|TRBJ2-1
CASSESGRTGSEQFF
TGCGCCAGCAGCGAGAGCGGGAGGACCGGCAGTGAGCAGTTCTTC
>NA|15|TRBV7-2|NA|TRBJ1-3
CASSLRELSGNTIYF
TGTGCCAGCAGCTTGCGGGAACTCTCTGGAAACACCATATATTTT
>NA|17|TRBV15|NA|TRBJ2-1
CATSTPPGGLGRREQFF
TGTGCCACCAGCACACCTCCCGGAGGTCTCGGTCGTCGGGAGCAGTTCTTC
>NA|14|TRBV28|TRBD2|TRBJ2-7
CASTYSGRTYEQYF
TGTGCCAGCACCTATAGCGGGAGGACCTACGAGCAGTACTTC
>NA|16|TRBV5-1|TRBD1|TRBJ2-7
CASSESGTGTSYEQYF
TGCGCCAGCAGCGAATCCGGGACAGGGACCTCCTACGAGCAGTACTTC
>NA|13|TRBV7-9|NA|TRBJ1-2
CASSLSSVRGYTF
TGTGCCAGCAGCTTATCGTCTGTGCGGGGCTACACCTTC
>few|16|TRBV6-4|NA|TRBJ2-2
CASRKEGNSNTGELFF
TGTGCCAGCAGAAAGGAGGGAAACTCGAACACCGGGGAGCTGTTTTTT
>NA|16|TRBV7-2|NA|TRBJ2-3
CASSQPSLSRTDTQYF
TGTGCCAGCAGCCAACCTTCTCTATCCCGAACAGATACGCAGTATTTT
>NA|16|TRBV28|NA|TRBJ1-4
CASSFSESKGVGKLFF
TGTGCCAGCAGTTTTTCGGAAAGCAAGGGGGTGGGAAAACTGTTTTTT
>NA|14|TRBV6-1|NA|TRBJ1-1
CASRSLAVNTEAFF
TGTGCCAGCAGATCTCTTGCAGTGAACACTGAAGCTTTCTTT
>few|13|TRBV4-2|NA|TRBJ1-2
CASSQAQNYGYTF
TGTGCCAGCAGCCAAGCTCAGAACTATGGCTACACCTTC
>NA|19|TRBV4-1|TRBD2|TRBJ2-1
CASSQVGLAGLSSYNEQFF
TGCGCCAGCAGCCAAGTTGGACTAGCGGGGTTGAGCTCCTACAATGAGCAGTTCTTC
>NA|14|TRBV6-1|NA|TRBJ1-5
CASSRSGVGQPQHF
TGTGCCAGCTCCAGATCCGGGGTGGGTCAGCCCCAGCATTTT
>NA|14|TRBV9|NA|TRBJ2-7
CASSADSQYYEQYF
TGTGCCAGCAGCGCGGACAGTCAGTACTACGAGCAGTACTTC
>NA|17|TRBV5-4|TRBD2|TRBJ2-2
CASSLRSSGSTSGELFF
TGTGCCAGCAGCCTAAGGTCTAGCGGGAGTACGTCCGGGGAGCTGTTTTTT
>once|18|TRBV5-1|NA|TRBJ2-3
CASSPLGGGAKGTDTQYF
TGCGCCAGCAGCCCCCTCGGTGGGGGGGCCAAGGGCACAGATACGCAGTATTTT
>NA|16|TRBV9|NA|TRBJ2-7
CASSVGRSRGLYEQYF
TGTGCCAGCAGCGTAGGGAGGTCCCGGGGACTCTACGAGCAGTACTTC
>NA|15|TRBV6-6|NA|TRBJ1-2
CASSFNRVNNYGYTF
TGTGCCAGCAGTTTCAACAGGGTGAATAACTATGGCTACACCTTC
>NA|15|TRBV4-1|TRBD1|TRBJ1-4
CASIGTGTDNEKLFF
TGCGCCAGCATTGGTACCGGGACAGACAATGAAAAACTGTTTTTT
>NA|14|TRBV10-3|NA|TRBJ1-1
CATTIGLTSTEAFF
TGTGCCACCACCATAGGCTTGACATCCACTGAAGCTTTCTTT
>NA|12|TRBV5-1|NA|TRBJ2-3
CASSFPSDTQYF
TGCGCCAGCAGCTTCCCTTCAGATACGCAGTATTTT
>few|17|TRBV16|TRBD2|TRBJ2-7
CASSPGLAEFRPYEQYF
TGTGCCAGCAGCCCCGGACTAGCGGAATTTCGCCCCTACGAGCAGTACTTC
>NA|15|TRBV28|NA|TRBJ1-2
CASSLAPSVGRGYTF
TGTGCCAGCAGTTTAGCCCCCTCGGTGGGGCGCGGCTACACCTTC
>NA|15|TRBV7-2|TRBD2|TRBJ2-1
CASSLTAGGRNEQFF
TGTGCCAGCAGCTTAACAGCGGGGGGGCGTAATGAGCAGTTCTTC
>NA|15|TRBV9|NA|TRBJ2-5
CASSPGGVYQETQYF
TGTGCCAGCAGCCCCGGCGGAGTCTACCAAGAGACCCAGTACTTC
>NA|15|TRBV10-2|NA|TRBJ1-1
CASSESIGAGTEAFF
TGCGCCAGCAGTGAGTCGATAGGGGCCGGCACTGAAGCTTTCTTT
>NA|12|TRBV28|TRBD2|TRBJ2-1
CATGTSGPVRIF
TGTGCCACCGGGACTAGCGGGCCAGTAAGGATCTTC
>NA|15|TRBV4-1|TRBD1|TRBJ2-7
CASSHEGATGYEQYF
TGCGCCAGCAGCCACGAGGGGGCTACGGGATACGAGCAGTACTTC
>NA|14|TRBV4-1|TRBD2|TRBJ2-7
CASSQVAGGHEQYF
TGCGCCAGCAGCCAAGTAGCGGGAGGGCACGAGCAGTACTTC
>NA|16|TRBV28|NA|TRBJ1-1
CASSKKTPTGSTEAFF
TGTGCCAGCAGTAAAAAAACCCCCACAGGGAGCACTGAAGCTTTCTTT
>NA|14|TRBV2|TRBD1|TRBJ2-1
CASKLQGSVNEQFF
TGTGCCAGCAAATTACAGGGGTCGGTGAATGAGCAGTTCTTC
>few|14|TRBV4-1|NA|TRBJ2-5
CASSQVSSLETQYF
TGCGCCAGCAGCCAAGTATCCAGTCTCGAGACCCAGTACTTC
>once|16|TRBV14|NA|TRBJ2-2
CASSQGRNRNTGELFF
TGTGCCAGCAGCCAAGGCAGGAATAGAAACACCGGGGAGCTGTTTTTT
>NA|12|TRBV19|NA|TRBJ1-1
CASDSRGTEAFF
TGTGCCAGCGACAGTCGTGGCACTGAAGCTTTCTTT
>few|17|TRBV7-9|NA|TRBJ2-4
CASSPRRGGEAKNIQYF
TGTGCCAGCAGCCCCCGGAGGGGCGGGGAGGCCAAAAACATTCAGTACTTC
>NA|14|TRBV4-1|TRBD1|TRBJ2-7
CASSQDRALYEQYF
TGCGCCAGCAGCCAGGACAGGGCCCTTTACGAGCAGTACTTC
>NA|16|TRBV28|TRBD1|TRBJ1-3
CASSQKGTGVGNTIYF
TGTGCCAGCAGCCAAAAAGGGACAGGGGTAGGAAACACCATATATTTT